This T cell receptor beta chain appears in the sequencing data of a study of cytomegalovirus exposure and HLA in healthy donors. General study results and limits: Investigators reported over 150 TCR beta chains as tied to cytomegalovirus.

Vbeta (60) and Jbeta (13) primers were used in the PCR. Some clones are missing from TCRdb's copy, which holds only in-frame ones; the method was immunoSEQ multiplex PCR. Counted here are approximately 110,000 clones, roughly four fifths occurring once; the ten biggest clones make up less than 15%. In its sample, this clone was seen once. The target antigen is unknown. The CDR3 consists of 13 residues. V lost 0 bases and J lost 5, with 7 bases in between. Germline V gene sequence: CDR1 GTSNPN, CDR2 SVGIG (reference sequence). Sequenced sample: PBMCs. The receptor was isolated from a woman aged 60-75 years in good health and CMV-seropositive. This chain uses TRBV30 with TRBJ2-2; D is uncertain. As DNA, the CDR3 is TGTGCCTGGAGTGTAATGCGGACCGGGGAGCTGTTTTTT. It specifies CAWSVMRTGELFF.